The entry that follows covers one TCR beta chain sequence. Its antigen is as yet unknown. The data derive from a study of cytomegalovirus exposure and HLA in healthy donors. Study-wide results and caveats: A later analysis showed that HLA-associated TCR beta chains had undergone more clonal expansion than equally common others. Researchers had no immune exposure information except CMV serostatus available.

Germline V CDR1 and CDR2: SNHLY, FYNNEI. V lost 3 bases and J lost 8, with 10 bases in between. The CDR3 extends over 12 amino acids. A multiplex PCR was run with 60 Vbeta primers and 13 Jbeta primers. Per the original data handling: Unique TCR beta chains totaled some 80 million in a later count, with around 12 million of them shared. The repertoire was sequenced with immunoSEQ multiplex PCR; TCRdb's copy has only in-frame clones and lacks some. The V and J calls and clone size come from that table; D and trimming were worked out from the DNA. The data contain 130,000 to 150,000 clones, more than 70% of them seen just once; the ten biggest clones take up 1.5% to 2%. Everyone who donated was a healthy bone marrow donor.

This TCR was sampled from a woman aged 35 to 49 in good health and CMV-seronegative. The specimen was PBMCs. This chain uses TRBV2 with TRBJ1-2, with a possible D match to TRBD1 (5 bases). The CDR3, as DNA: TGTGCCAGCAGTGAGGGGGGTTTAGGCTACACCTTC. Translation gives CASSEGGLGYTF.